One and the same sample provided the 10 T cell receptor beta chains below, sequenced in a study of T-cell reconstitution after alpha-beta-depleted transplantation in children (dated by TCRdb to about 2016). The treatment or condition label, as the study defines it: allogeneic hematopoietic cell transplantation with graft depleted of TCRalphabeta T cells and CD19 B cells. Library generation was performed with PCR. The reads were generated on an Illumina HiSeq 2500. TCR libraries were prepared with molecular barcoding, using unique molecular identifiers to normalize TCRbeta repertoire quantification. The public reads were reanalyzed by TCRdb: fastp trimming at Q25, MiXCR alignment, in-frame beta chains only. Every entry covers one CDR3 protein and lists the most common genes and DNA from its rows. The sample has about 1,000,000 distinct CDR3 sequences on record, under 30% of them singletons. The ten largest account for about 28% of the sample.

The sequencing here drew on PBMCs, mostly from graft donor cells, taken 360 days after TCRalphabeta/CD19-depleted stem cell transplant. All receptors come from a boy under three years old who had a stem cell transplant for SCID, so the T cells may come from the graft donor.

The V gene is TRBV2, the J gene TRBJ2-7; 7 nucleotides agree with TRBD2. V lost 7 bases, J lost 7 bases, and 7 bases stayed unmatched. CDR3 length equals 12 residues. Germline V gene lookup returns CDR1 SNHLY and CDR2 FYNNEI. This CDR3 reads CASTLVGGEQYF. CDR3 in DNA: TGTGCCAGCACTCTGGTGGGGGGGGAGCAGTACTTC.

The CDR3 nucleotides read TGTGCCAGCATCCGGACAGGGGGCTACAATGAGCAGTTCTTC. Protein product: CASIRTGGYNEQFF. This chain joins TRBV12-3 or TRBV12-4 and TRBJ2-1, with 10 bases identical to TRBD1. CDR3 length: 14 amino acids. The V segment lost 7 bases and the J segment 3 bases; nucleotides outside the gene matches: 3.

This clonotype has a handful of counts. The chain couples TRBV6-2 or TRBV6-3 to TRBJ1-1; D call uncertain. The V end was cut by 8 bases, the J end by 1 base, with 11 bases between. Germline V gene lookup returns CDR1 MNHEY and CDR2 SVGEGT. The CDR3 contains 13 residues. The CDR3 spells CASEGFGNTEAFF. In nucleotides, the CDR3 is TGTGCCAGCGAAGGGTTCGGGAACACTGAAGCTTTCTTT.

This clonotype was seen a handful of times. The chain is built from TRBV5-1 and TRBJ1-1; D is uncertain. With 1 base removed from V and 2 bases from J, the gap between germline ends came to 12 bases. CDR3 length: 15 amino acids. Germline CDR1 is SGHRS and CDR2 is YFSETQ. CDR3 residues: CASSLRRAVNTEAFF. The CDR3 nucleotides read TGCGCCAGCAGCTTGAGGCGGGCTGTTAACACTGAAGCTTTCTTT.

This clonotype was recorded a few times. This sequence joins TRBV12-3 or TRBV12-4 and TRBJ2-1; 12 nucleotides match TRBD2. V shed 5 bases and J 6 bases; nucleotides not matched to a gene: 5. The CDR3 is 15 residues long. The CDR3 coding sequence is TGTGCCAGCAGTCCTACTAGCGGGGGGCTCAATGAGCAGTTCTTC. Its translation: CASSPTSGGLNEQFF.

The chain combines TRBV20-1 with TRBJ1-2, with no clear D. Trimming left V 3 bases short and J 5 bases short, with 13 bases between. The CDR3 sequence is 13 residues long. The V gene's germline CDR1 is DFQATT and CDR2 SNEGSKA (reference sequence). CDR3 sequence reads: CSARDRPSYGYTF. CDR3 DNA sequence: TGCAGTGCTAGGGACCGGCCCTCTTATGGCTACACCTTC.

This clonotype was seen only a few times. The chain employs TRBV6-1 and TRBJ1-1, with a possible D match to TRBD1 (6 bases). The V gene lost 4 bases and the J gene lost 1 base, with 13 bases spanning the gap. The CDR3 has 15 amino acids. The germline V gene encodes CDR1 MNHNS and CDR2 SASEGT. The CDR3 spells CASSGWTVGNTEAFF. The CDR3 nucleotides are TGTGCCAGCAGTGGCTGGACAGTGGGGAACACTGAAGCTTTCTTT.

This clonotype was seen only a few times. The chain employs TRBV5-1 and TRBJ2-6; D unresolved. Germline-derived CDR1 and CDR2 are SGHRS and YFSETQ. The CDR3 totals 16 residues. Trimming left V 0 bases short and J 4 bases short, with 11 bases between. The CDR3 sequence: CASSLEGALGANVLTF. The CDR3 nucleotides read TGCGCCAGCAGCTTGGAAGGAGCGCTGGGGGCCAACGTCCTGACTTTC. The whole variable domain, filled in from reference TRBV5-1 and TRBJ2-6, reads KAGVTQTPRYLIKTRGQQVTLSCSPISGHRSVSWYQQTPGQGLQFLFEYFSETQRNKGNFPGRFSGRQFSNSRSEMNVSTLELGDSALYLCASSLEGALGANVLTFGAGSRLTVL.

This clonotype was picked up many times. The chain combines TRBV12-3 or TRBV12-4 with TRBJ1-3; the D is unclear. Deletions cut 7 bases from V and 0 bases from J, with 16 bases between. This CDR3 has 16 residues. CDR3 DNA: TGTGCCAGCACCCCGGGAGAGGGTCGCTCTGGAAACACCATATATTTT. It is translated as CASTPGEGRSGNTIYF.

This clonotype turned up a few times. The rearrangement joins TRBV6-1 to TRBJ2-2, with 8 bases fitting TRBD1. Germline V lookup: CDR1 MNHNS, CDR2 SASEGT. V lost 7 bases and J lost 7; bases outside the gene matches: 11. The CDR3 spans 15 residues. This CDR3 is CASNKRSGGIGELFF. The CDR3 nucleotides are TGTGCCAGCAACAAAAGATCAGGGGGCATCGGGGAGCTGTTTTTT.